The clone carrying this TCR beta chain was seen only a few times. The V and J ends lost 3 bases and 0 bases respectively, with 9 bases between them. The germline gives CDR1 SQVTM, CDR2 ANQGSEA. The CDR3 loop spans 14 amino acids. There were healthy Caucasian individuals from Russia, aged roughly 6 to 95, serving as donors. These data belong to a study of blood T cells in healthy people across ages. The use of a sample-barcoded 5' primer and a J-beta primer mix characterized a second PCR of 7 to 11 cycles. The template-switch adaptor, which had 12 random nucleotides, put a tag on each cDNA molecule. TCRdb re-called the 5' RACE reads with MiXCR, one entry per CDR3 protein. Of 700,000 or so distinct CDR3 sequences listed, around 41% are singletons.

The V call is TRBV29-1, the J call TRBJ2-4, with a possible D match to TRBD2 (5 bases). Source material: blood. The clonotype comes from an elderly man in good health. CDR3: CSVDSGLAKNIQYF. CDR3 sequence (DNA): TGCAGCGTTGATTCGGGATTAGCCAAAAACATTCAGTACTTC.